These T cell receptor beta chains were read from a single sample in a study of T cells in Graves' hyperthyroidism and ophthalmopathy. TCRdb recomputed calls from the multiplex PCR reads with MiXCR, one row per CDR3 protein. The table records about 600,000 distinct CDR3 sequences, 14% of them present only once. The material sequenced was blood. These receptors all come from a woman aged 18-30 years with Graves' ophthalmopathy. The CDR3 runs from the conserved cysteine through the conserved F or W. Fields, in order: V gene, CDR3 protein.

v_call: TRBV11-3
cdr3_aa: CASSFTRSYGYIF

v_call: TRBV4-3
cdr3_aa: CASSQDSKGRTGELFF

v_call: TRBV2
cdr3_aa: CASRARGRGSTDTQYF

v_call: TRBV20-1
cdr3_aa: CSARGEGAGDTQYF

v_call: TRBV6-2/TRBV6-3
cdr3_aa: CASSSAPRTSGRTYNEQFF

v_call: TRBV3-1
cdr3_aa: CASSQAGERNQPQHF

v_call: TRBV29-1
cdr3_aa: CSVPRGSEDTEAFF

v_call: TRBV7-9
cdr3_aa: CASSSNGAFF

v_call: TRBV7-9
cdr3_aa: CASSPAGGPLEQYF

v_call: TRBV11-2
cdr3_aa: CASSPWTGRAEAFF

v_call: TRBV9
cdr3_aa: CASSVWGGSSNEQFF

v_call: TRBV18
cdr3_aa: CASSPRQGLIEQYF

v_call: TRBV5-1
cdr3_aa: CASSLYRGPSCEQYF

v_call: TRBV5-1
cdr3_aa: CASTRGGSSYNSPLHF

v_call: TRBV28
cdr3_aa: CASSLIGELETQYF

v_call: TRBV11-3
cdr3_aa: CASSQNTKESGANVLTF

v_call: TRBV6-1
cdr3_aa: CASSYAGGPGETQYF

v_call: TRBV13
cdr3_aa: CASGSRLAGVSTGELFF

v_call: TRBV7-9
cdr3_aa: CASSLDEGRGGYTF

v_call: TRBV6-5
cdr3_aa: CASSYSVSDRDTQYF

v_call: TRBV28
cdr3_aa: CASSLIPGRYYNSPLHF

v_call: TRBV2
cdr3_aa: CASRPSGQGQETQYF

v_call: TRBV24-1
cdr3_aa: CATSDSRVVNTEAFF

v_call: TRBV20-1
cdr3_aa: CSARAPGGRSYNEQFF

v_call: TRBV5-5
cdr3_aa: CASSSPGHDNTEAFF

v_call: TRBV6-1
cdr3_aa: CASSRTGGTNTEAFF

v_call: TRBV6-5
cdr3_aa: CASSDSYISNEKLFF

v_call: TRBV6-5
cdr3_aa: CASSYPGAGGYNEQFF

v_call: TRBV10-3
cdr3_aa: CAISEAIWGEKLFF

v_call: TRBV20-1
cdr3_aa: CSARDGATANTEAFF

v_call: TRBV27
cdr3_aa: CASSFRFRDGPYEQYF

v_call: TRBV5-1
cdr3_aa: CASSLDGGDTDTQYF

v_call: TRBV5-1
cdr3_aa: CASSFQGANEKLFF

v_call: TRBV5-5
cdr3_aa: CASSMGAPVLPRGQYF

v_call: TRBV29-1
cdr3_aa: CSAGTGGNTEAFF

v_call: TRBV7-2
cdr3_aa: CASSLGSNGLTEAFF

v_call: TRBV6-2/TRBV6-3
cdr3_aa: CASSNRRPDTEAFF

v_call: TRBV20-1
cdr3_aa: CSAPTGTGKIGTGELFF

v_call: TRBV5-1
cdr3_aa: CASSLSGATGYTF

v_call: TRBV5-6
cdr3_aa: CASSSGLADREQFF

v_call: TRBV29-1
cdr3_aa: CSGGLYEQFF

v_call: TRBV11-2
cdr3_aa: CASSPPRDRINNSPLHF

v_call: TRBV11-2
cdr3_aa: CASNSLQGLGGNYGYTF

v_call: TRBV2
cdr3_aa: CASRGIRDINQPQHF

v_call: TRBV4-1
cdr3_aa: CASSQALRGQGYNEQFF

v_call: TRBV7-9
cdr3_aa: CASSLVSPRKGRKETQYF

v_call: TRBV19
cdr3_aa: CASSIGGQYTVLFRLHEQYF

v_call: TRBV30
cdr3_aa: CAWIATGELFF